A selection of T cell receptor beta chains follows, all from one sample in a study of shared clonotypes between healthy human individuals. The repertoire was sequenced with immunoSEQ multiplex PCR; TCRdb's copy has only in-frame clones and lacks some. The table records over 750,000 clones, around 96% of them present only once. The specimen was naive CD8+ T cells sorted from blood. The receptor set was obtained from a man aged 30 to 45 in good health. The CDR3 runs from the conserved cysteine through the conserved F or W. Fields, in order: J gene, D gene, V gene, clone size, CDR3 protein, CDR3 DNA. The D gene is left open where the match is weak. Not every row has a clone size; where given, it reads once, few, many or a size class.

J gene: TRBJ2-2
D gene: .
V gene: TRBV7-6
clone size: .
CDR3 protein: CASSSSGYTGELFF
CDR3 DNA: TGTGCCAGCAGCTCCTCTGGGTACACCGGGGAGCTGTTTTTT

J gene: TRBJ1-1
D gene: .
V gene: TRBV5-6
clone size: .
CDR3 protein: CASSLGVNTEAFF
CDR3 DNA: TGTGCCAGCAGCTTGGGTGTGAACACTGAAGCTTTCTTT

J gene: TRBJ2-2
D gene: .
V gene: TRBV27
clone size: .
CDR3 protein: CASGQRDTGELFF
CDR3 DNA: TGTGCCAGCGGTCAAAGGGACACCGGGGAGCTGTTTTTT

J gene: TRBJ1-1
D gene: .
V gene: TRBV7-9
clone size: .
CDR3 protein: CASSHPEGQKAFF
CDR3 DNA: TGTGCCAGCAGCCACCCTGAGGGGCAAAAAGCTTTCTTT

J gene: TRBJ2-3
D gene: .
V gene: TRBV5-1
clone size: once
CDR3 protein: CASSLVGGSTDTQYF
CDR3 DNA: TGCGCCAGCAGCTTGGTGGGGGGTTCCACAGATACGCAGTATTTT

J gene: TRBJ2-7
D gene: .
V gene: TRBV28
clone size: .
CDR3 protein: CASSIYGAYEQYF
CDR3 DNA: TGTGCCAGCAGCATATACGGGGCCTACGAGCAGTACTTC

J gene: TRBJ1-1
D gene: .
V gene: TRBV11-2
clone size: .
CDR3 protein: CASSLALGNEAFF
CDR3 DNA: TGTGCCAGCAGCTTAGCCCTGGGAAATGAAGCTTTCTTT

J gene: TRBJ1-2
D gene: .
V gene: TRBV7-9
clone size: .
CDR3 protein: CASPDGGGGYTF
CDR3 DNA: TGTGCCAGCCCGGACGGTGGAGGGGGCTACACCTTC

J gene: TRBJ2-1
D gene: TRBD1
V gene: TRBV29-1
clone size: .
CDR3 protein: CSVIRTGYNEQFF
CDR3 DNA: TGCAGCGTTATACGGACAGGGTACAATGAGCAGTTCTTC

J gene: TRBJ2-7
D gene: TRBD2
V gene: TRBV7-9
clone size: .
CDR3 protein: CASSLGRAGNEQYF
CDR3 DNA: TGTGCCAGCAGCTTAGGTCGAGCGGGAAACGAGCAGTACTTC

J gene: TRBJ2-7
D gene: TRBD1
V gene: TRBV27
clone size: .
CDR3 protein: CASAHGDRVHEQYF
CDR3 DNA: TGTGCCAGCGCCCACGGGGACAGGGTCCACGAGCAGTACTTC

J gene: TRBJ2-2
D gene: .
V gene: TRBV27
clone size: .
CDR3 protein: CASSPGIGELFF
CDR3 DNA: TGTGCCAGCAGCCCGGGTATCGGGGAGCTGTTTTTT

J gene: TRBJ2-7
D gene: TRBD1
V gene: TRBV27
clone size: .
CDR3 protein: CASSLATDRVYEQYF
CDR3 DNA: TGTGCCAGCAGTTTAGCCACGGACAGGGTCTACGAGCAGTACTTC

J gene: TRBJ2-7
D gene: .
V gene: TRBV19
clone size: .
CDR3 protein: CASSISPSGPYEQYF
CDR3 DNA: TGTGCCAGTAGTATAAGCCCATCTGGTCCCTACGAGCAGTACTTC

J gene: TRBJ2-7
D gene: .
V gene: TRBV14
clone size: .
CDR3 protein: CASSQDYGSYEQYF
CDR3 DNA: TGTGCCAGCAGCCAAGATTACGGCTCCTACGAGCAGTACTTC

J gene: TRBJ1-5
D gene: .
V gene: TRBV27
clone size: .
CDR3 protein: CASSTNLGNQPQHF
CDR3 DNA: TGTGCCAGCAGTACGAATCTGGGGAATCAGCCCCAGCATTTT

J gene: TRBJ2-7
D gene: TRBD2
V gene: TRBV5-4
clone size: .
CDR3 protein: CASSLVVAGSYEQYF
CDR3 DNA: TGTGCCAGCAGCTTGGTGGTAGCGGGCTCCTACGAGCAGTACTTC

J gene: TRBJ2-7
D gene: .
V gene: TRBV7-8
clone size: .
CDR3 protein: CASSSLPYEQYF
CDR3 DNA: TGTGCCAGCAGCTCTCTTCCCTACGAGCAGTACTTC

J gene: TRBJ2-7
D gene: TRBD2
V gene: TRBV4-1
clone size: .
CDR3 protein: CASSSSIWGGSTYEQYF
CDR3 DNA: TGCGCCAGCAGCTCCTCGATATGGGGAGGGAGCACCTACGAGCAGTACTTC

J gene: TRBJ2-3
D gene: .
V gene: TRBV9
clone size: .
CDR3 protein: CASSRGAADTQYF
CDR3 DNA: TGTGCCAGCAGCCGGGGCGCCGCAGATACGCAGTATTTT

J gene: TRBJ1-2
D gene: .
V gene: TRBV4-1
clone size: .
CDR3 protein: CASSQEGLGYGYTF
CDR3 DNA: TGCGCCAGCAGCCAAGAGGGCCTTGGGTATGGCTACACCTTC

J gene: TRBJ2-7
D gene: .
V gene: TRBV5-1
clone size: .
CDR3 protein: CASSFDRTYEQYF
CDR3 DNA: TGCGCCAGCAGCTTCGACAGGACCTACGAGCAGTACTTC

J gene: TRBJ2-1
D gene: .
V gene: TRBV7-6
clone size: .
CDR3 protein: CASSSALGDPSSYNEQFF
CDR3 DNA: TGTGCCAGCAGCTCAGCACTAGGGGACCCATCCTCCTACAATGAGCAGTTCTTC

J gene: TRBJ2-7
D gene: TRBD1
V gene: TRBV29-1
clone size: .
CDR3 protein: CSVEAKTTGSSYEQYF
CDR3 DNA: TGCAGCGTTGAAGCGAAGACGACAGGGAGCTCCTACGAGCAGTACTTC

J gene: TRBJ2-1
D gene: .
V gene: TRBV7-2
clone size: once
CDR3 protein: CASSPGWGYNEQFF
CDR3 DNA: TGTGCCAGCAGCCCGGGGTGGGGCTACAATGAGCAGTTCTTC

J gene: TRBJ2-7
D gene: .
V gene: TRBV27
clone size: .
CDR3 protein: CASSALSGRGYEQYF
CDR3 DNA: TGTGCCAGCAGTGCACTCTCGGGACGGGGTTACGAGCAGTACTTC

J gene: TRBJ1-4
D gene: .
V gene: TRBV6-1
clone size: .
CDR3 protein: CASSEIPAATNEKLFF
CDR3 DNA: TGTGCCAGCAGTGAAATCCCAGCCGCAACTAATGAAAAACTGTTTTTT

J gene: TRBJ2-3
D gene: TRBD2
V gene: TRBV10-3
clone size: .
CDR3 protein: CAISEPTSGRTDTQYF
CDR3 DNA: TGTGCCATCAGTGAGCCTACTAGCGGACGCACAGATACGCAGTATTTT

J gene: TRBJ2-7
D gene: TRBD1
V gene: TRBV7-9
clone size: .
CDR3 protein: CASSDLQGARSEQYF
CDR3 DNA: TGTGCCAGCAGCGATTTACAGGGGGCGCGAAGCGAGCAGTACTTC

J gene: TRBJ2-7
D gene: .
V gene: TRBV7-9
clone size: .
CDR3 protein: CASSQTPTDSYEQYF
CDR3 DNA: TGTGCCAGCAGCCAGACACCGACAGACTCCTACGAGCAGTACTTC

J gene: TRBJ2-5
D gene: TRBD1
V gene: TRBV11-2
clone size: .
CDR3 protein: CASSLDQGARETQYF
CDR3 DNA: TGTGCCAGCAGCTTGGATCAGGGGGCGAGAGAGACCCAGTACTTC

J gene: TRBJ2-1
D gene: TRBD2
V gene: TRBV5-4
clone size: .
CDR3 protein: CASSLPGLAANEQFF
CDR3 DNA: TGTGCCAGCAGTTTACCGGGACTAGCGGCCAATGAGCAGTTCTTC

J gene: TRBJ2-7
D gene: TRBD1
V gene: TRBV19
clone size: once
CDR3 protein: CASSVGTDYEQYF
CDR3 DNA: TGTGCCAGTAGTGTTGGGACAGACTACGAGCAGTACTTC

J gene: TRBJ2-1
D gene: .
V gene: TRBV28
clone size: .
CDR3 protein: CASNGLHEQFF
CDR3 DNA: TGTGCCAGCAATGGGCTTCATGAGCAGTTCTTC

J gene: TRBJ2-1
D gene: .
V gene: TRBV7-9
clone size: .
CDR3 protein: CASSFSDYNEQFF
CDR3 DNA: TGTGCCAGCAGCTTTTCGGATTACAATGAGCAGTTCTTC

J gene: TRBJ2-1
D gene: .
V gene: TRBV6-5
clone size: .
CDR3 protein: CASSYARGSSYNEQFF
CDR3 DNA: TGTGCCAGCAGTTACGCCCGCGGTAGCTCCTACAATGAGCAGTTCTTC

J gene: TRBJ1-4
D gene: .
V gene: TRBV10-2
clone size: .
CDR3 protein: CASSDFRSSAEKLFF
CDR3 DNA: TGCGCCAGCAGTGACTTTCGGTCGTCGGCTGAAAAACTGTTTTTT

J gene: TRBJ2-5
D gene: .
V gene: TRBV5-4
clone size: .
CDR3 protein: CASSSGLQAETQYF
CDR3 DNA: TGTGCCAGCAGCTCGGGACTGCAAGCAGAGACCCAGTACTTC

J gene: TRBJ2-7
D gene: TRBD1
V gene: TRBV19
clone size: once
CDR3 protein: CATRTGSYEQYF
CDR3 DNA: TGTGCCACCAGGACAGGTTCCTACGAGCAGTACTTC

J gene: TRBJ2-7
D gene: TRBD1
V gene: TRBV6-5
clone size: .
CDR3 protein: CASSQTGTGRYEQYF
CDR3 DNA: TGTGCCAGCAGTCAGACCGGGACAGGGAGGTACGAGCAGTACTTC

J gene: TRBJ2-2
D gene: .
V gene: TRBV11-2
clone size: .
CDR3 protein: CASSSGPYTGELFF
CDR3 DNA: TGTGCCAGCAGCTCTGGCCCCTACACCGGGGAGCTGTTTTTT

J gene: TRBJ1-5
D gene: .
V gene: TRBV4-1
clone size: .
CDR3 protein: CASSQEQGYTNQPQHF
CDR3 DNA: TGCGCCAGCAGCCAAGAACAGGGTTATACCAATCAGCCCCAGCATTTT

J gene: TRBJ2-2
D gene: TRBD2
V gene: TRBV28
clone size: .
CDR3 protein: CASTPSGTSEYTGELFF
CDR3 DNA: TGTGCCAGCACCCCCTCCGGGACTAGCGAATACACCGGGGAGCTGTTTTTT

J gene: TRBJ2-1
D gene: TRBD2
V gene: TRBV7-6
clone size: .
CDR3 protein: CASSPRLAGGVNEQFF
CDR3 DNA: TGTGCCAGCAGCCCCAGACTAGCGGGAGGTGTCAATGAGCAGTTCTTC

J gene: TRBJ2-2
D gene: .
V gene: TRBV5-2
clone size: once
CDR3 protein: CASSHPTGLNTGELFF
CDR3 DNA: TGTGCCAGCAGCCACCCGACAGGGTTGAACACCGGGGAGCTGTTTTTT